Each of the 28 T cell receptor beta chains below was sequenced from the same sample in a study of T-cell memory formation after mild COVID-19. TCRdb called the 5' RACE reads again in MiXCR, with one record for every CDR3 protein. In the table there are 350,000 to 450,000 distinct CDR3 sequences, around 15% of which are singletons. The sequenced sample consisted of PBMCs or a T cell subset sorted from them (not recorded which). These receptors originate from a man aged 18 to 30 who had mild COVID-19 (a few samples of this study predate the infection). Cell type and time point are not known.

The chain combines TRBV6-5 with TRBJ2-1; D call uncertain. Looked up from germline, CDR1 is MNHEY and CDR2 is SVGAGI. The CDR3 loop spans 14 amino acids. Trimming pared 0 bases from V and 8 bases from J, leaving 11 bases between. For the CDR3, the DNA is TGTGCCAGCAGTTACTCGGAGACTTCATATGAGCAGTTCTTC. It codes for CASSYSETSYEQFF.

This clonotype occurred many times. The chain recombines TRBV4-1 with TRBJ1-3; weak D call: TRBD1 (6 bases). The CDR3 extends over 15 amino acids. Germline CDR1 MGHRA, CDR2 YSYEKL. Trimming took 9 bases from V and 3 from J, leaving 18 bases between them. The CDR3 is CASNRVAGGGNTIYF. The CDR3 coding sequence is TGCGCCAGTAACAGGGTCGCCGGGGGTGGAAACACCATATATTTT.

A few counts support this clonotype. In nucleotides, the CDR3 is TGTGCCAGCAGCCCTTATGGCTACACCTTC. Translating gives CASSPYGYTF. V usage is TRBV7-2 and J usage is TRBJ1-2, with D unclear. Germline-derived CDR1 and CDR2 are SGHTA and FQGNSA. V was trimmed by 5 bases and J by 5 bases, leaving 3 bases between them. The CDR3 loop spans 10 amino acids.

This clonotype was detected ten times or more. The chain links TRBV10-3 to TRBJ2-7; either TRBD1 or TRBD2 may fit D (5 bases each). The CDR3 length is 13 residues. Germline V gene sequence: CDR1 ENHRY, CDR2 SYGVKD. Trimming shortened V by 9 bases and J by 0 bases, and 12 bases separated the two germline ends. The CDR3 region is CAISGTDSYEQYF. The CDR3 coding sequence is TGTGCCATTTCCGGGACGGACTCCTACGAGCAGTACTTC.

This chain uses TRBV7-2 with TRBJ1-2, with D unclear. This CDR3 contains 12 residues. With 5 bases removed from V and 4 bases from J, the gap between germline ends came to 8 bases. The V gene's germline CDR1 is SGHTA and CDR2 FQGNSA. The CDR3 DNA follows: TGTGCCAGCAGCACCCCTATCTATGGCTACACCTTC. It specifies CASSTPIYGYTF.

V gene TRBV18 combines with J gene TRBJ2-3; the D is unclear. The CDR3 spans 12 residues. Germline-derived CDR1 and CDR2 are KGHSH and LQKENI. The V and J ends lost 2 bases and 6 bases respectively, with 6 bases between them. The CDR3 nucleotides are TGTGCCAGCTCACCATCGGCTGATACGCAGTATTTT. It translates to CASSPSADTQYF.

This clonotype turned up a few times. V gene TRBV4-1 combines with J gene TRBJ2-3; 11 bases fit TRBD2. Germline V gene lookup returns CDR1 MGHRA and CDR2 YSYEKL. Unmatched junction bases numbered 12, after V lost 4 bases and J lost 6 bases. This CDR3 has 17 amino acids. This chain's CDR3 is CASSRGELAGAPDTQYF. The CDR3 region has the DNA TGCGCCAGCAGCCGGGGGGAACTAGCGGGGGCCCCGGATACGCAGTATTTT.

This clonotype was recorded many times. J is TRBJ2-4 and V is TRBV5-4; D might be TRBD1 or TRBD2, each matching 5 bases. The germline V gene has CDR1 SGHNT and CDR2 YYREEE (reference sequence). Trimming shortened V by 1 base and J by 4 bases, and 12 bases separated the two germline ends. This CDR3 comprises 15 residues. Here the CDR3 reads CASSLRGDGKNIQYF. The CDR3 coding sequence is TGTGCCAGCAGCTTGAGAGGGGATGGGAAAAACATTCAGTACTTC.

This clonotype has ten or more counts. The chain combines TRBV5-1 with TRBJ1-6, with a possible D match to TRBD1 (6 bases). The V gene's germline CDR1 is SGHRS and CDR2 YFSETQ. There are 15 residues in the CDR3. V lost 4 bases and J lost 9, with 17 bases in between. CDR3 DNA: TGCGCCAGCAGCGACGGACGGGGGGGCCGTTCACCCCTCCACTTT. Protein sequence: CASSDGRGGRSPLHF.

The rearrangement links TRBV9 to TRBJ2-1; TRBD1 agrees at 7 bases. CDR1 is SGDLS and CDR2 is YYNGEE in the germline V gene. Trimming took 0 bases from V and 8 from J; bases not matched to a gene: 14. The length of the CDR3 is 17 residues. CDR3 residues: CASSVAPRGGFRDEQFF. DNA for the CDR3: TGTGCCAGCAGCGTAGCCCCCCGAGGGGGCTTCCGGGATGAGCAGTTCTTC. Combining the CDR3 with reference TRBV9 and TRBJ2-1 gives the whole variable domain DSGVTQTPKHLITATGQRVTLRCSPRSGDLSVYWYQQSLDQGLQFLIQYYNGEERAKGNILERFSAQQFPDLHSELNLSSLELGDSALYFCASSVAPRGGFRDEQFFGPGTRLTVL.

This clonotype came up many times. The V and J genes are TRBV5-1 and TRBJ2-6, with D unresolved. The V and J ends lost 0 bases and 0 bases respectively, with 4 bases between them. The CDR3 runs to 15 residues. The germline V gene has CDR1 SGHRS and CDR2 YFSETQ. The CDR3 DNA reads as TGCGCCAGCAGCTTGGTCGTCTCTGGGGCCAACGTCCTGACTTTC. Translation: CASSLVVSGANVLTF.

The gene calls are TRBV7-2 and TRBJ2-1; D is undetermined. Germline CDR1 is SGHTA and CDR2 is FQGNSA. V lost 2 bases and J 9 bases, leaving 8 bases between the germline ends. The CDR3 totals 12 residues. CDR3: CASSLKQLEQFF. CDR3 coding DNA: TGTGCCAGCAGCTTAAAGCAGCTTGAGCAGTTCTTC.

This clonotype was recorded a few times. The chain employs TRBV30 and TRBJ1-3; D may be TRBD1 (5 bases). Germline assignment: CDR1 GTSNPN and CDR2 SVGIG (reference sequence). The CDR3 totals 15 residues. V dropped 3 bases and J dropped 2 bases, with 14 bases sitting between them. This chain's CDR3 is CAWRRGGEAGNTIYF. CDR3 DNA sequence: TGTGCCTGGAGACGTGGAGGGGAGGCTGGAAACACCATATATTTT.

This clonotype was seen a handful of times. The genes are TRBV4-2 and TRBJ2-7; TRBD1 or TRBD2 may be the D gene (5 bases each). Germline CDR1 reads LGHNA; CDR2 reads YNFKEQ. The CDR3 sequence is 15 residues long. Trimming shortened V by 1 base and J by 3 bases, and 13 bases separated the two germline ends. The CDR3 sequence: CASSQGGEWVYEQYF. CDR3 in DNA: TGTGCCAGCAGCCAAGGAGGGGAATGGGTCTACGAGCAGTACTTC.

CDR3 residues: CASRHPTGMGYTF. DNA of the CDR3: TGTGCCAGCAGACACCCTACAGGGATGGGCTACACCTTC. The rearrangement links TRBV6-5 to TRBJ1-2, with TRBD1 as a possible D gene (6 bases). V lost 6 bases to trimming and J lost 8 bases, with 16 bases between them. The CDR3 is 13 amino acids. Per germline, CDR1 MNHEY and CDR2 SVGAGI.

This clonotype was seen more than once but under ten times. V and J are TRBV5-1 and TRBJ2-3; tentatively, D is TRBD2 (5 bases). V lost 6 bases and J 0 bases, leaving 11 bases between the germline ends. Germline CDR1 is SGHRS and CDR2 is YFSETQ. The CDR3 is made up of 14 amino acids. The CDR3 nucleotides are TGCGCCAGCACTGACTATACGAGCACAGATACGCAGTATTTT. Its translation: CASTDYTSTDTQYF.

This clonotype was detected ten times or more. This sequence joins TRBV5-1 and TRBJ2-5, with 9 nucleotides matching TRBD2. The CDR3 length is 15 residues. The germline V gene has CDR1 SGHRS and CDR2 YFSETQ. J was trimmed by 5 bases and V by 5 bases; bases with no gene match: 10. For the CDR3, the DNA is TGCGCCAGCAGACGGAGCGGGGGGTTGATGGAGACCCAGTACTTC. This gives the protein CASRRSGGLMETQYF.

This rearrangement joins TRBV10-3 to TRBJ2-7, with 8 bases matching TRBD2. Looked up from germline, CDR1 is ENHRY and CDR2 is SYGVKD. Trimming took 10 bases from V and 0 from J; bases not matched to a gene: 8. The CDR3 totals 14 residues. CDR3 amino acids: CATETSADSYEQYF. The DNA for the CDR3 is TGTGCCACCGAGACTAGCGCTGACTCCTACGAGCAGTACTTC.

This clonotype was detected only a few times. The CDR3 sequence is CASSLGGGFLHF. CDR3 bases: TGTGCCAGCAGTTTAGGAGGGGGTTTCTTGCACTTT. The chain has TRBV27 and TRBJ1-6, with TRBD1 as a possible D gene (6 bases). The CDR3 runs 12 residues. Germline lookup yields CDR1 MNHEY and CDR2 SMNVEV (reference sequence). Trimming left V 2 bases short and J 19 bases short, with 15 bases between.

V usage is TRBV28 and J usage is TRBJ1-3; D gene unclear. V dropped 7 bases and J dropped 0 bases, with 10 bases sitting between them. The CDR3 covers 14 residues. In germline, CDR1 is MDHEN, CDR2 SYDVKM. This CDR3 reads CASTRESSGNTIYF. CDR3 in DNA: TGTGCCAGCACAAGGGAGAGCTCTGGAAACACCATATATTTT.

This clonotype turned up a few times. The chain is built from TRBV20-1 and TRBJ2-7; 9 bases line up with TRBD1. This CDR3 has 15 residues. Per the germline V gene, CDR1 is DFQATT and CDR2 is SNEGSKA (reference sequence). V shed 0 bases and J 6 bases; nucleotides not matched to a gene: 9. CDR3 loop: CSARDPLGTGIEQYF. In DNA form, the CDR3 reads TGCAGTGCTAGAGATCCCTTGGGGACAGGGATCGAGCAGTACTTC.

This clonotype was counted many times. This rearrangement joins TRBV11-2 to TRBJ1-4; 8 nucleotides agree with TRBD1. Germline CDR1 is SGHAT and CDR2 is FQNNGV. The CDR3 extends over 15 amino acids. V shed 1 base and J 5 bases; nucleotides not matched to a gene: 3. The CDR3 region has the DNA TGTGCCAGCAGCTTAGGGACAGGGAGAAATGAAAAACTGTTTTTT. Translation gives CASSLGTGRNEKLFF.

Only a few counts were recorded for this clonotype. This chain links TRBV15 with TRBJ2-3; 8 positions match TRBD1. This CDR3 is 13 amino acids long. V lost 4 bases to trimming and J lost 6 bases; unmatched junction nucleotides: 3. CDR1 LNHNV and CDR2 YYDKDF come from the germline V gene (reference sequence). In DNA form, the CDR3 reads TGTGCCACCAGCACAGGGGGCCGGGATACGCAGTATTTT. Amino acid sequence: CATSTGGRDTQYF.

This clonotype was counted between two and nine times. J is TRBJ1-2 and V is TRBV28; tentative D call: TRBD1 (6 bases). Trimming pared 11 bases from V and 0 bases from J, leaving 13 bases between. This CDR3 region has 13 residues. CDR1 and CDR2 (germline): MDHEN, SYDVKM. In DNA, the CDR3 is TGTGCCGGGGGGGGCCTAGCTAACTATGGCTACACCTTC. Its protein is CAGGGLANYGYTF.

This clonotype came up a few times. This chain connects TRBV4-1 to TRBJ2-1; TRBD1 aligns across 9 bases. V dropped 2 bases and J dropped 4; count of bases not matched to a gene: 6. This CDR3 spans 16 amino acids. Germline CDR1 MGHRA, CDR2 YSYEKL. CDR3 in amino acids: CASSQPTGGRYNEQFF. In DNA, the CDR3 is TGCGCCAGCAGCCAACCGACAGGGGGTCGGTACAATGAGCAGTTCTTC.

The rearrangement uses TRBV20-1 and TRBJ1-3, with D perhaps matching TRBD1 (6 bases). The CDR3 loop spans 15 amino acids. Trimming shortened V by 0 bases and J by 0 bases, and 9 bases separated the two germline ends. Germline CDR1 is DFQATT and CDR2 is SNEGSKA (reference sequence). CDR3 nucleotides: TGCAGTGCTAGAGATAGGGGGAACTCTGGAAACACCATATATTTT. Protein sequence: CSARDRGNSGNTIYF.

In its sample, this clonotype was seen a few times. The chain joins TRBV10-3 to TRBJ2-7, with D possibly called TRBD1 or TRBD2 (5 bases each). The CDR3 is 15 residues long. Trimming took off 2 bases at V and 2 bases at J, with 13 bases between the two ends. Germline CDR1 ENHRY, CDR2 SYGVKD. The DNA of the CDR3 is TGTGCCATCAGTGAGGGGGGTGGGCGGACCTACGAGCAGTACTTC. It codes for CAISEGGGRTYEQYF.

This clonotype was seen more than once but under ten times. The CDR3 reads CASTVDIPGNTEAFF. CDR3 DNA: TGTGCCAGCACCGTAGACATCCCAGGGAACACTGAAGCTTTCTTT. The chain couples TRBV6-2 or TRBV6-3 to TRBJ1-1; D is ambiguous. CDR3 length: 15 residues. CDR1 MNHEY and CDR2 SVGEGT come from the germline V gene. Trimming stripped 7 bases from V and 1 base from J, with 16 bases between.